The clone carrying this T cell receptor beta chain occurred once. Its cognate antigen is unknown. Sequencing libraries made from TCR beta cDNA carried unique molecular identifiers. Starting from about 0.98 to 11 million T cells, the study yielded about 500,000 cDNA molecules. TCRdb re-derived calls from the PCR reads in MiXCR, one entry per CDR3 protein. The table shows around 250,000 distinct CDR3 sequences, with 36% occurring only once. This record belongs to a study of post-analysis software for immune sequencing data. Across the study: Patients with relapsing-remitting, secondary progressive and progressive-relapsing multiple sclerosis courses were all represented.

V shed 5 bases and J shed 0 bases, with 13 bases lying between them. This CDR3 comprises 15 residues. Germline loops: CDR1 SGHTA, CDR2 FQGNSA. Study-wide results and caveats: By F measure, strong co-clustering occurred among samples prepared in the same batch. Controls significantly exceeded multiple sclerosis patients in normalized Chao1 diversity. There were a few TRBV segments more frequent in patients than controls, and TRBV5-6, TRBV5-1 and TRBV20-1 were among them.

The chain couples TRBV7-2 to TRBJ1-2; D possibly corresponds to TRBD1 (5 bases). The clonotype comes from a girl aged 10 to 17 with multiple sclerosis. The sample consisted of blood. As DNA, the CDR3 is TGTGCCAGCAGCCGAGGGCAGGGCCCTAACTATGGCTACACCTTC. Encoded protein: CASSRGQGPNYGYTF.